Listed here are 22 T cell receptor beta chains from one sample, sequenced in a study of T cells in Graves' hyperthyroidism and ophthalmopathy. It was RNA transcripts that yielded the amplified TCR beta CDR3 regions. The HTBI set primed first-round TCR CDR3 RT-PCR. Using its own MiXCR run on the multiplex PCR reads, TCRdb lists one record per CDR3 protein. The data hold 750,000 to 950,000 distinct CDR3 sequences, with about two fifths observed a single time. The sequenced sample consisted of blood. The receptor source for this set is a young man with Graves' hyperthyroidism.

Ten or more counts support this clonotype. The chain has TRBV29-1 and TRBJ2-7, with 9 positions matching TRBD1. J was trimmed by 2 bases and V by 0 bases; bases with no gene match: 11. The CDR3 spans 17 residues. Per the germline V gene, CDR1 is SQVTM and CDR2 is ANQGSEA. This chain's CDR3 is CSVEEGSRTGDPYEQYF. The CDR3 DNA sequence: TGCAGCGTTGAAGAAGGGTCGAGGACAGGGGATCCCTACGAGCAGTACTTC.

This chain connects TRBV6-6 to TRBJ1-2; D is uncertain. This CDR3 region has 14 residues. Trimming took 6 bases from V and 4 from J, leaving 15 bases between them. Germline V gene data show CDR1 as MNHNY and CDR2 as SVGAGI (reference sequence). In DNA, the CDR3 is TGTGCCAGCAGCGCCGAGACAACGCTCTATGGCTACACCTTC. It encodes CASSAETTLYGYTF.

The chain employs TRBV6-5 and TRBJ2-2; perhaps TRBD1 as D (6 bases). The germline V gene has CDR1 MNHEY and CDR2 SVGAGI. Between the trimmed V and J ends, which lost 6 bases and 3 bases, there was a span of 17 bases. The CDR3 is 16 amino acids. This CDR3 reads CASSSQNREDTGELFF. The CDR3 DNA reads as TGTGCCAGCAGCTCCCAGAACAGGGAAGACACCGGGGAGCTGTTTTTT.

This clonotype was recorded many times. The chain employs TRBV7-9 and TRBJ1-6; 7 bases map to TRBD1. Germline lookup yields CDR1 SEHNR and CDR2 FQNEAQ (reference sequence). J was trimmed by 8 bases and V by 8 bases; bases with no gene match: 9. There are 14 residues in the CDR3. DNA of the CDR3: TGTGCCAGCGGACCATACACAGGGGATTCACCCCTCCACTTT. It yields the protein CASGPYTGDSPLHF.

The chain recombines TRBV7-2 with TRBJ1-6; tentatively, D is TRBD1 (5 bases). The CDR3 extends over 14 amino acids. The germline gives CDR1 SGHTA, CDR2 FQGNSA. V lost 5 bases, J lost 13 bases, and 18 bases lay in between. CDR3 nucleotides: TGTGCCAGCAGCACGGCGGAGGGGTTGCGGCCCCTCCACTTT. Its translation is CASSTAEGLRPLHF.

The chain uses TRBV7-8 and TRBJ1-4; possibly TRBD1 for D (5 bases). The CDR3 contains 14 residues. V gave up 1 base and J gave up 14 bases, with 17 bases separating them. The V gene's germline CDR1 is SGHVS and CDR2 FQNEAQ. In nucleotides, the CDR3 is TGTGCCAGCAGCTTAGGGGGACTCCGTGCAGGGCTGTTTTTT. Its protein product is CASSLGGLRAGLFF.

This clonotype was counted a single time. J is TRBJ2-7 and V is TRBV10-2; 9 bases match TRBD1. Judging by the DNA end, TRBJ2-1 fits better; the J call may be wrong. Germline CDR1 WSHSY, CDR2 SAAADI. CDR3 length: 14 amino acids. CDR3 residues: CASSERDRVTQQFF. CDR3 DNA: TGCGCCAGCAGTGAAAGGGACAGGGTAACCCAGCAGTTCTTC.

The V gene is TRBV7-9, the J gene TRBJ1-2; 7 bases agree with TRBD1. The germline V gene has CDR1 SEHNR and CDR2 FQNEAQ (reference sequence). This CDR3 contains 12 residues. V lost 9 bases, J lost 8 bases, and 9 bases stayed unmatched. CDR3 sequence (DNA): TGTGCCAGTAGTTTGACAGGGTTGGGCTACACCTTC. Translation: CASSLTGLGYTF.

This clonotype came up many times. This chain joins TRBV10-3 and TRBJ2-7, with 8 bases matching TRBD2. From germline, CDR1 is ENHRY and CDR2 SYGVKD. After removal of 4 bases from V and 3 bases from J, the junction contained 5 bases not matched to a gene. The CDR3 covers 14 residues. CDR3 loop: CAISVTGGDYEQYF. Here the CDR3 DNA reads TGTGCCATCAGTGTAACGGGGGGGGACTACGAGCAGTACTTC.

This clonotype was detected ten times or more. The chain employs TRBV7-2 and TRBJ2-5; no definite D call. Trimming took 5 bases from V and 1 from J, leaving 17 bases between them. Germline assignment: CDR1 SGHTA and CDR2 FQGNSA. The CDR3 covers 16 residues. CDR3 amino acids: CASSPDELGIQETQYF. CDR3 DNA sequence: TGTGCCAGCAGCCCAGACGAGCTAGGGATCCAAGAGACCCAGTACTTC. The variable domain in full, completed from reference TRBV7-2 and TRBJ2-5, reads GAGVSQSPSNKVTEKGKDVELRCDPISGHTALYWYRQSLGQGLEFLIYFQGNSAPDKSGLPSDRFSAERTGGSVSTLTIQRTQQEDSAVYLCASSPDELGIQETQYFGPGTRLLVL.

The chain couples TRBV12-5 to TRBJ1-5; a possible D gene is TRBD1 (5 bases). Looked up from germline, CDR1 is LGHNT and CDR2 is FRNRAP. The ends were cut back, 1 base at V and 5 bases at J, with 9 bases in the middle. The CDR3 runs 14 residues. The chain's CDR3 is CASGLAGWYQPQHF. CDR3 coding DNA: TGTGCTAGTGGTTTGGCAGGGTGGTATCAGCCCCAGCATTTT.

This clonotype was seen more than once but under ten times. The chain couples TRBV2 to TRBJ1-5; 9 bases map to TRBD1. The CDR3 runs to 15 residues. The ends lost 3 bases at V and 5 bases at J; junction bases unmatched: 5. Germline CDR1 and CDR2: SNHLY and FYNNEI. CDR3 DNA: TGTGCCAGCAGTGACGGACAGGGGCCCTATCAGCCCCAGCATTTT. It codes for CASSDGQGPYQPQHF.

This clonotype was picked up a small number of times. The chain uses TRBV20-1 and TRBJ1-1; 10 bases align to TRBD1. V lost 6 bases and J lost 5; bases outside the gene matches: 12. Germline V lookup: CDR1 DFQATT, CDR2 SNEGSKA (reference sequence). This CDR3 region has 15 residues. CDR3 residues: CSASPTGGWDTEAFF. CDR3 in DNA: TGCAGTGCAAGCCCGACAGGGGGCTGGGATACTGAAGCTTTCTTT.

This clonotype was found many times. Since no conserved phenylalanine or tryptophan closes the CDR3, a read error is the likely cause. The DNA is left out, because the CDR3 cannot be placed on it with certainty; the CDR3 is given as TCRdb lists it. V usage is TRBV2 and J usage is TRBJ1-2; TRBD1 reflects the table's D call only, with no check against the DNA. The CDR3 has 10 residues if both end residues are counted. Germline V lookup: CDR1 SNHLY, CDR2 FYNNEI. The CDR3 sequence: CASTQGQSHP.

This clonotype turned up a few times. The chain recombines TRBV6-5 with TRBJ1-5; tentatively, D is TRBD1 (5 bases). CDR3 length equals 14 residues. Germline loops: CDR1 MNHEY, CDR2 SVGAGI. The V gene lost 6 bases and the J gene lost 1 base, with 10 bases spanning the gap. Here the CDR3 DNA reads TGTGCCAGCAGCCCCTGGGGCAGCAATCAGCCCCAGCATTTT. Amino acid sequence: CASSPWGSNQPQHF.

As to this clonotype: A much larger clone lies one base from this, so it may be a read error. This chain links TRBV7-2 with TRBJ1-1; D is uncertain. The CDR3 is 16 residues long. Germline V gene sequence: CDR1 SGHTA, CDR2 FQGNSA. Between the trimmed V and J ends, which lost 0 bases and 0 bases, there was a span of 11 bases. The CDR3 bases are TGTGCCAGCAGCTTAGCGCCGACCATCGTGAACACTGAAGCTTTCTTT. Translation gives CASSLAPTIVNTEAFF.

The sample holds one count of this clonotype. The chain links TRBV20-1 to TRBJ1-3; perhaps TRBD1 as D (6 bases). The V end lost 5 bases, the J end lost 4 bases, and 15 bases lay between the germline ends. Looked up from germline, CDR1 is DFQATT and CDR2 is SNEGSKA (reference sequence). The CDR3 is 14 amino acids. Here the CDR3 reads CSAYQGSGGNTIYF. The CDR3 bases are TGCAGTGCTTATCAGGGGTCTGGGGGAAACACCATATATTTT.

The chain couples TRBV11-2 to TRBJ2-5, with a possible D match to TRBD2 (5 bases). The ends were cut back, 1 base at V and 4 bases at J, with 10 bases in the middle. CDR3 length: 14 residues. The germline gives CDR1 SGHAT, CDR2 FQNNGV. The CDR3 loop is CASSLGGFGETQYF. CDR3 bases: TGTGCCAGCAGCTTAGGAGGGTTCGGAGAGACCCAGTACTTC.

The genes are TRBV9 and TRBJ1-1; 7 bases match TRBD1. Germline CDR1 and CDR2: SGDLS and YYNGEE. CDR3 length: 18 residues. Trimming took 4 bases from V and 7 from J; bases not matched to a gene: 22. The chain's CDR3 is CASSQRLAGGGRPLEAFF. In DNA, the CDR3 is TGTGCCAGCAGCCAGAGACTAGCGGGAGGGGGCCGTCCTCTTGAAGCTTTCTTT.

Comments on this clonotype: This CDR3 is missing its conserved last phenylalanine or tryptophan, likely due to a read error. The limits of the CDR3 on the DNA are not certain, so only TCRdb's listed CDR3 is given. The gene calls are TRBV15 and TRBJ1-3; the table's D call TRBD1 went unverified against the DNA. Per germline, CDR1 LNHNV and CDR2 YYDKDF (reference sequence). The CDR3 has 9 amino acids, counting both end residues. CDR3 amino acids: CATSRGTNT.

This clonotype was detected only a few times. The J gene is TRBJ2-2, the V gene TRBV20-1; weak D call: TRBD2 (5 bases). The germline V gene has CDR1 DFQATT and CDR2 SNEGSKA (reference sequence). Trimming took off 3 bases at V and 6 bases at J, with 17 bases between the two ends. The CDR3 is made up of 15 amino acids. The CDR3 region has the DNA TGCAGTGCTAGTCCTCTTACTGGAGCGGCCGGGGAGCTGTTTTTT. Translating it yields CSASPLTGAAGELFF.

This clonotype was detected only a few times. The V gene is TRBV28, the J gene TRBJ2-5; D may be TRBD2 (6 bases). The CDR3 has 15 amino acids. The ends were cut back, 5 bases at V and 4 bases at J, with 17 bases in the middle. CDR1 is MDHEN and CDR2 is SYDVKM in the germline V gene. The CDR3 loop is CASSGRETALETQYF. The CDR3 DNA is TGTGCCAGCAGTGGCCGGGAGACTGCGTTAGAGACCCAGTACTTC.